This TCR beta chain came from a study of T cell responses to AZD1222 COVID-19 vaccine. Only one count was recorded for this clone. Its antigen is unidentified. Germline CDR1 LNHNV, CDR2 YYDKDF (reference sequence). V was pared by 7 bases and J by 6 bases, with 13 bases of the junction left unmatched. The CDR3 covers 16 residues. Assay used: immunoSEQ multiplex PCR; TCRdb lists only in-frame clones, some missing. The repertoire consists of 110,000 to 150,000 clones, with about 89% occurring once and the leading ten covering more than 2.5%. Study results and caveats: With dominance at 160-218 and 743-854, vaccine-associated CD4 TCRs spanned spike.

The chain joins TRBV15 to TRBJ2-1; TRBD2 matches at 9 bases. The sample consisted of peripheral blood, taken on day 0 of AZD1222 vaccination. The sequence came from an adult in good health. The CDR3 coding sequence is TGTGCCACCACATGGGGGCTAGCGGGATTGACCAATGAGCAGTTCTTC. Amino acid sequence: CATTWGLAGLTNEQFF.